These T cell receptor beta chains were read from a single sample in a study of cytomegalovirus exposure and HLA in healthy donors. The table came from immunoSEQ multiplex PCR; TCRdb's copy has only in-frame clones and leaves some out. The sample lists 80,000 or so clones; 55% to 85% were seen once. Specimen: PBMCs. These receptors all come from a woman between 40 and 50 years old in good health and CMV-seropositive. CDR3s include the opening cysteine and the closing phenylalanine or tryptophan. A D gene is named only where the DNA matches it firmly. Only some rows state a clone size, as once, few, many or a class for expanded clones.

15 TRBJ2-6 NA NA TRBV9 CASSPHGTGANVLTF TGTGCCAGCAGCCCCCATGGCACTGGGGCCAACGTCCTGACTTTC
14 TRBJ2-6 NA NA TRBV2 CASSDSSGANVLTF TGTGCCAGCAGTGATAGCTCTGGGGCCAACGTCCTGACTTTC
14 TRBJ1-5 NA TRBD1 TRBV7-3 CASSLGQGLGPQHF TGTGCCAGCAGCTTAGGACAGGGGTTGGGGCCCCAGCATTTT
16 TRBJ1-1 NA TRBD1 TRBV19 CASSRSGTGRNTEAFF TGTGCCAGTAGTCGATCCGGGACAGGGAGGAACACTGAAGCTTTCTTT
16 TRBJ1-3 NA TRBD1 TRBV28 CASSMGQSTSGNTIYF TGTGCCAGCAGCATGGGACAGTCAACCTCTGGAAACACCATATATTTT
14 TRBJ2-7 few TRBD2 TRBV28 CASSRLAGGLEQYF TGTGCCAGCAGCCGACTAGCGGGGGGGCTCGAGCAGTACTTC
18 TRBJ2-7 once TRBD2 TRBV29-1 CSVCPTQLGTSGIYEQYF TGCAGCGTTTGCCCAACTCAACTAGGGACTAGCGGAATCTACGAGCAGTACTTC
15 TRBJ2-7 NA TRBD2 TRBV6-1 CASSERASGSHEQYF TGTGCCAGCAGTGAACGGGCTAGCGGGAGCCACGAGCAGTACTTC
18 TRBJ1-4 NA TRBD1 TRBV25-1 CASKETGQGTNTWEKLFF TGTGCCAGCAAAGAAACCGGACAGGGGACTAATACGTGGGAAAAACTGTTTTTT
15 TRBJ2-7 NA NA TRBV30 CAWSVGTGSSYEQYF TGTGCCTGGAGTGTAGGGACCGGGAGCTCCTACGAGCAGTACTTC
15 TRBJ2-7 NA NA TRBV7-2 CASSISRAGAPEQYF TGTGCCAGCAGCATTAGCCGCGCAGGGGCTCCCGAGCAGTACTTC
12 TRBJ2-1 many TRBD1 TRBV30 CAWSLTGNEQFF TGTGCCTGGAGTTTGACAGGGAATGAGCAGTTCTTC
16 TRBJ2-7 few NA TRBV21-1 CASSNLRTGLSYEQYF TGTGCCAGCAGCAACTTGCGGACAGGGCTTTCCTACGAGCAGTACTTC
15 TRBJ2-4 NA NA TRBV5-1 CASSLEVPVEDIQYF TGCGCCAGCAGCCTCGAAGTCCCCGTGGAGGACATTCAGTACTTC
14 TRBJ1-5 NA NA TRBV28 CASSSTGTHQPQHF TGTGCCAGCAGTTCCACAGGGACGCATCAGCCCCAGCATTTT
16 TRBJ1-2 NA TRBD1 TRBV19 CASSIEGRQGADGYTF TGTGCCAGTAGTATAGAGGGGAGACAGGGGGCGGACGGCTACACCTTC
13 TRBJ2-7 NA NA TRBV18 CASSPPRSGEQYF TGTGCCAGCTCACCACCCCGGAGTGGCGAGCAGTACTTC
14 TRBJ1-2 NA NA TRBV18 CASSARDSSDGYTF TGTGCCAGCTCAGCCCGAGACTCTTCAGATGGCTACACCTTC
14 TRBJ2-3 once TRBD2 TRBV5-1 CASSPRGDPDTQYF TGCGCCAGCAGCCCGCGGGGGGACCCAGATACGCAGTATTTT
13 TRBJ1-1 NA NA TRBV9 CASSVAGNTEAFF TGTGCCAGCAGCGTAGCCGGGAACACTGAAGCTTTCTTT
15 TRBJ2-7 NA TRBD2 TRBV5-8 CASPPPGGRDYEQYF TGTGCCAGCCCCCCCCCGGGGGGGAGAGACTACGAGCAGTACTTC
13 TRBJ1-1 NA NA TRBV27 CASSFAGNTEAFF TGTGCCAGCAGTTTCGCCGGGAACACTGAAGCTTTCTTT
15 TRBJ1-2 NA TRBD1 TRBV28 CASSSPGTGFEGYTF TGTGCCAGCAGTTCCCCAGGGACAGGGTTCGAAGGCTACACCTTC
15 TRBJ2-3 NA TRBD2 TRBV5-1 CASMFLAGASDTQYF TGCGCCAGCATGTTCCTAGCGGGAGCGTCAGATACGCAGTATTTT
15 TRBJ2-5 NA TRBD2 TRBV10-2 CASKGLARGLETQYF TGCGCCAGCAAAGGACTAGCTCGGGGGCTTGAGACCCAGTACTTC